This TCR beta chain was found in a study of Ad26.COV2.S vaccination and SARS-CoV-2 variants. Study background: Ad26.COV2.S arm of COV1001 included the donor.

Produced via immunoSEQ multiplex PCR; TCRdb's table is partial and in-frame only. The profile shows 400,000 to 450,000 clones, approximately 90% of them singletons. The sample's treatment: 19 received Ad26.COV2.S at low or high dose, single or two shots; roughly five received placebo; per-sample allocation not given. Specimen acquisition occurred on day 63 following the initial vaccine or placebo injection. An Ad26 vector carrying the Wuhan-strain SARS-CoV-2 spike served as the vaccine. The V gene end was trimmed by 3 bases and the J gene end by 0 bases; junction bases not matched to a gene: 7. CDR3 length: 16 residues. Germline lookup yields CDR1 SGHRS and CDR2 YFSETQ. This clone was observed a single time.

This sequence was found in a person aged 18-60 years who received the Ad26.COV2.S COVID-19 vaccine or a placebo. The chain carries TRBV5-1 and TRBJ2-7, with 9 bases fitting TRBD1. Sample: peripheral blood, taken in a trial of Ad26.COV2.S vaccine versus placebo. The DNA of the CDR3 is TGCGCCAGCAGCTCACGCACAGGGGGCGTCTCCTACGAGCAGTACTTC. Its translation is CASSSRTGGVSYEQYF.